This TCR beta chain stems from a study of blood T cell repertoires in COVID-19. Background on the study: Acute and convalescent COVID-19 specimens originated in the United States, Italy and Spain.

Germline CDR1 and CDR2: MNHEY and SMNVEV (reference sequence). The V segment lost 5 bases and the J segment 2 bases; nucleotides outside the gene matches: 9. The CDR3 has 18 residues. Everyone who took part was 18 to 89 years old, and they came from fewer than 25 US areas. In the 2 weeks before study entry, exposed participants met a COVID-19 case, which was PCR-confirmed or clinician-diagnosed. How the authors handled the data: Scientists estimated how many nucleated cells there were by amplifying reference gene primers. Profiled with immunoSEQ multiplex PCR; TCRdb holds only in-frame clones, not every one. V and J calls and clone size are copied from that table; D and trimming were computed from the DNA. The data show a few hundred thousand clones, almost 90% seen once.

The receptor was derived from a woman aged 25-40 years who had been exposed to COVID-19. This rearrangement joins TRBV27 to TRBJ2-6; 10 nucleotides line up with TRBD2. Material for sequencing was PBMCs or T cells enriched from blood (not recorded which). DNA for the CDR3: TGTGCCAGCAGTCCGTTGCTAGCGGGAGTACCTGGGGCCAACGTCCTGACTTTC. Translation: CASSPLLAGVPGANVLTF. The entire variable domain, with the rest obtained from reference TRBV27 and TRBJ2-6, is as follows: EAQVTQNPRYLITVTGKKLTVTCSQNMNHEYMSWYRQDPGLGLRQIYYSMNVEVTDKGDVPEGYKVSRKEKRNFPLILESPSPNQTSLYFCASSPLLAGVPGANVLTFGAGSRLTVL.